The rows below give T cell receptor beta chains drawn from one sample of a study of beta chain features in type 1 diabetes. Sequencing was performed with immunoSEQ multiplex PCR; in TCRdb, only in-frame clones are kept and a portion is missing. Of about 360,000 clones in the sample, 10% to 15% are singletons; the top ten hold around 0.02%. The sample taken for sequencing was naive CD4+ T cells from blood. The origin of the receptors is a man younger than 35 in good health. Each CDR3 is given with its conserved first and last residue. Fields, in order: V gene, D gene, clone size, J gene, CDR3 protein, CDR3 DNA. D genes are given only for firm matches. A clone size is listed for some rows: how often the clone was seen (once, few, many), or a class if it is expanded.

TRBV7-3	-	-	TRBJ1-1	CASSLAANTEAFF	TGTGCCAGCAGCCTAGCGGCCAACACTGAAGCTTTCTTT
TRBV11-1	TRBD2	-	TRBJ2-3	CASTRGRALDTQYF	TGTGCCAGCACTCGCGGGAGGGCCTTAGATACGCAGTATTTT
TRBV9	-	-	TRBJ2-1	CASSVGGENNEQFF	TGTGCCAGCAGCGTAGGCGGGGAAAACAATGAGCAGTTCTTC
TRBV9	-	few	TRBJ2-3	CASSVATTGDTQYF	TGTGCCAGCAGCGTAGCAACTACCGGAGATACGCAGTATTTT
TRBV30	-	few	TRBJ2-1	CAWSVVVGGSEQFF	TGTGCCTGGAGTGTAGTAGTAGGGGGAAGTGAGCAGTTCTTC
TRBV7-2	TRBD2	few	TRBJ2-1	CASSLEARGGYQFF	TGTGCCAGCAGCTTAGAAGCGCGCGGGGGATATCAGTTCTTC
TRBV9	TRBD1	few	TRBJ1-5	CASSVDLGGGQPQHF	TGTGCCAGCAGCGTAGATTTAGGGGGCGGTCAGCCCCAGCATTTT
TRBV15	TRBD2	few	TRBJ2-3	CATSRGPPAGDPDTQYF	TGTGCCACCAGCAGGGGCCCACCAGCGGGAGATCCAGATACGCAGTATTTT
TRBV30	-	-	TRBJ2-7	CACRKTGVAYEQYF	TGTGCCTGCCGGAAAACGGGGGTAGCCTACGAGCAGTACTTC
TRBV14	-	few	TRBJ1-3	CASSQVQGSGNTIYF	TGTGCCAGCAGCCAAGTTCAGGGGTCTGGAAACACCATATATTTT
TRBV15	-	few	TRBJ2-1	CATSPRFGRHEQFF	TGTGCCACCAGCCCACGATTTGGGAGGCATGAGCAGTTCTTC
TRBV4-3	-	few	TRBJ2-2	CASSQVGDTGELFF	TGCGCCAGCAGCCAAGTAGGGGACACCGGGGAGCTGTTTTTT
TRBV5-8	-	-	TRBJ2-1	CASSPSRALAFF	TGTGCCAGCAGCCCCTCGAGGGCTTTAGCGTTCTTC
TRBV5-4	-	-	TRBJ1-2	CASSLGLGGYTF	TGTGCCAGCAGCTTGGGTCTCGGTGGCTACACCTTC
TRBV4-3	-	-	TRBJ1-4	CASSPGATNEKLFF	TGCGCCAGCAGCCCCGGAGCAACTAATGAAAAACTGTTTTTT
TRBV15	TRBD1	few	TRBJ2-3	CATSSRGQGVADTQYF	TGTGCCACCAGCTCCCGAGGGCAGGGGGTTGCGGATACGCAGTATTTT
TRBV6-6	TRBD1	few	TRBJ2-7	CASRAGQGSYEQYF	TGTGCCAGCAGGGCGGGACAGGGCTCCTACGAGCAGTACTTC
TRBV5-1	TRBD2	few	TRBJ2-5	CASSDLAGGTGETQYF	TGCGCCAGCAGCGATTTAGCGGGAGGGACGGGGGAGACCCAGTACTTC
TRBV7-2	TRBD1	-	TRBJ1-1	CASSYRGQSTEAFF	TGTGCCAGCAGCTACAGGGGGCAGAGCACTGAAGCTTTCTTT
TRBV19	TRBD1	-	TRBJ1-5	CASSPTGGYNQPQHF	TGTGCCAGTAGTCCGACAGGGGGTTACAATCAGCCCCAGCATTTT
TRBV9	TRBD2	-	TRBJ2-3	CASQLAGESTDTQYF	TGTGCCAGTCAATTAGCGGGGGAAAGCACAGATACGCAGTATTTT
TRBV29-1	-	many	TRBJ2-3	CSALRERRADTQYF	TGCAGCGCCCTCCGGGAACGCCGGGCTGATACGCAGTATTTT
TRBV28	TRBD1	-	TRBJ1-2	CASSYPNRDRGGGYTF	TGTGCCAGCAGTTACCCGAACCGGGACAGGGGAGGAGGCTACACCTTC
TRBV6-1	-	-	TRBJ1-5	CASRPSSNQPQHF	TGTGCCAGCAGACCCAGTAGCAATCAGCCCCAGCATTTT
TRBV2	-	-	TRBJ2-7	CASRDGPSYEQYF	TGTGCCAGCAGGGATGGGCCTTCCTACGAGCAGTACTTC
TRBV7-3	-	few	TRBJ1-2	CASSPLGADYGYTF	TGTGCCAGCAGCCCTCTTGGGGCAGATTATGGCTACACCTTC
TRBV15	-	-	TRBJ1-5	CATSITGYSNQPQHF	TGTGCCACCAGCATAACAGGGTATAGCAATCAGCCCCAGCATTTT
TRBV5-1	TRBD1	-	TRBJ2-1	CASSLAGQGFNNEQFF	TGCGCCAGCAGCTTGGCGGGACAGGGTTTCAACAATGAGCAGTTCTTC
TRBV7-2	TRBD1	-	TRBJ2-5	CASSFVPGTAGSQETQYF	TGTGCCAGCAGCTTCGTACCTGGGACAGCCGGCTCACAAGAGACCCAGTACTTC
TRBV5-1	-	-	TRBJ1-5	CASSLDPGSNQPQHF	TGCGCCAGCAGCTTGGATCCGGGTAGCAATCAGCCCCAGCATTTT
TRBV4-3	TRBD2	-	TRBJ2-1	CASSQSGIFSGSRNEQFF	TGCGCCAGCAGCCAAAGCGGGATATTTAGCGGGAGTCGCAATGAGCAGTTCTTC
TRBV7-3	TRBD1	few	TRBJ1-5	CASSGDRGLGQPQHF	TGTGCCAGCAGCGGGGACAGGGGACTGGGTCAGCCCCAGCATTTT
TRBV9	TRBD2	few	TRBJ2-2	CASSVGTSANTGELFF	TGTGCCAGCAGCGTTGGGACTAGCGCGAACACCGGGGAGCTGTTTTTT
TRBV7-9	TRBD2	-	TRBJ2-3	CASSRGTTYTDTQYF	TGTGCCAGCAGCCGCGGGACTACCTACACAGATACGCAGTATTTT
TRBV28	-	few	TRBJ2-3	CASISTAVISTDTQYF	TGTGCCAGCATCTCGACCGCGGTTATCAGCACAGATACGCAGTATTTT
TRBV19	-	few	TRBJ1-1	CASSIDPPGGGREDRYTEAFF	TGTGCCAGTAGTATAGATCCCCCAGGCGGGGGGCGCGAGGACCGGTACACTGAAGCTTTCTTT
TRBV5-5	-	-	TRBJ2-7	CASSFGAGQHLSSYEQYF	TGTGCCAGCAGCTTCGGGGCGGGACAGCACCTTAGCTCCTACGAGCAGTACTTC
TRBV4-3	TRBD1	few	TRBJ1-5	CASSQDATGVQPQHF	TGCGCCAGCAGCCAAGATGCGACAGGGGTCCAGCCCCAGCATTTT
TRBV5-1	TRBD2	few	TRBJ2-2	CASRPSGMNTGELFF	TGCGCCAGCAGACCTAGCGGAATGAACACCGGGGAGCTGTTTTTT
TRBV28	TRBD2	few	TRBJ2-1	CASSSGTSGGDEQFF	TGTGCCAGCAGTTCTGGGACTAGCGGGGGAGATGAGCAGTTCTTC
TRBV29-1	-	-	TRBJ2-3	CSVELGGATDTQYF	TGCAGCGTTGAATTGGGGGGGGCCACGGATACGCAGTATTTT
TRBV7-9	-	-	TRBJ2-2	CASTQLLAAVTGELFF	TGTGCCAGCACCCAGCTTTTGGCGGCGGTCACCGGGGAGCTGTTTTTT
TRBV5-1	TRBD2	-	TRBJ2-3	CASSLSSGGALNTDTQYF	TGCGCCAGCAGCTTGAGTAGCGGGGGGGCTCTCAACACAGATACGCAGTATTTT
TRBV30	TRBD1	-	TRBJ1-2	CAWSKRTGDNYGYTF	TGTGCCTGGAGTAAGAGGACAGGCGATAACTATGGCTACACCTTC
TRBV5-1	TRBD2	few	TRBJ2-2	CASSFSRGRDTGELFF	TGCGCCAGCAGCTTTTCAAGAGGGAGGGACACCGGGGAGCTGTTTTTT
TRBV28	-	-	TRBJ2-1	CASSPSDRFNEQFF	TGTGCCAGCAGCCCATCGGACAGATTCAATGAGCAGTTCTTC
TRBV7-9	-	few	TRBJ1-1	CASSLGGAGITEAFF	TGTGCCAGCAGCTTGGGAGGGGCAGGAATCACTGAAGCTTTCTTT
TRBV5-1	TRBD1	few	TRBJ2-7	CASSSQDRGSYEQYF	TGCGCCAGCAGCTCCCAGGACAGGGGGTCGTACGAGCAGTACTTC
TRBV11-2	TRBD1	few	TRBJ1-4	CASSLYRGVSNEKLFF	TGTGCCAGCAGCTTATACAGGGGGGTTAGTAATGAAAAACTGTTTTTT
TRBV5-1	-	-	TRBJ2-3	CASSLGRAPDTQYF	TGCGCCAGCAGCTTGGGGAGGGCCCCAGATACGCAGTATTTT
TRBV5-1	TRBD1	few	TRBJ2-5	CASSFGTAPIQETQYF	TGCGCCAGCAGCTTCGGGACAGCACCTATCCAAGAGACCCAGTACTTC
TRBV7-2	TRBD1	few	TRBJ2-5	CASSLVDRGPQYF	TGTGCCAGCAGCTTAGTGGACAGGGGTCCCCAGTACTTC
TRBV6-5	-	-	TRBJ1-1	CASSPRNRVNTEAFF	TGTGCCAGCAGCCCAAGGAACCGGGTGAACACTGAAGCTTTCTTT
TRBV28	TRBD1	-	TRBJ1-5	CASRPGQGRYQPQHF	TGTGCCAGCAGACCTGGACAGGGGAGATATCAGCCCCAGCATTTT
TRBV11-1	TRBD2	-	TRBJ2-3	CASSFSGSTDTQYF	TGTGCCAGCAGCTTTAGCGGGAGCACAGATACGCAGTATTTT